Below, 19 T cell receptor beta chains from the same sample are listed, as sequenced in a study of T cells in tumors after PD-1 blockade. The assay was immunoSEQ multiplex PCR, and TCRdb's table has in-frame clones only and misses some. The table lists 7,000 to 8,500 clones, approximately 62% of them singletons. The time point here: second of two post-therapy site-matched biopsies around two months apart. Specimen: tumor tissue, collected after anti-PD-1 treatment. The receptors were sampled from a human donor with basal cell carcinoma.

This clone was seen a few times. This chain joins TRBV28 and TRBJ1-5; the match to TRBD1 covers 7 bases. The V segment lost 6 bases and the J segment 1 base; nucleotides outside the gene matches: 9. Germline CDR1 reads MDHEN; CDR2 reads SYDVKM. CDR3 length: 16 residues. The CDR3 bases are TGTGCCAGCAGAAACGACAGGGTGAGGAGCAATCAGCCCCAGCATTTT. It codes for CASRNDRVRSNQPQHF.

A few counts support this clone. This chain connects TRBV6-5 to TRBJ1-2, with 8 bases lining up with TRBD1. Germline-derived CDR1 and CDR2 are MNHEY and SVGAGI. The CDR3 covers 15 residues. The V gene end was trimmed by 7 bases and the J gene end by 4 bases; junction bases not matched to a gene: 11. The CDR3 region has the DNA TGTGCCAGCACAGACAGGGGTGGTGGGATCTATGGCTACACCTTC. Protein: CASTDRGGGIYGYTF.

V usage is TRBV3-1 (or the pseudogene TRBV3-2) and J usage is TRBJ1-1, with 10 bases aligning to TRBD1. Germline V gene data show CDR1 as LGHDT and CDR2 as YNNKEL (reference sequence). The CDR3 contains 16 residues. V shed 2 bases and J 5 bases; nucleotides not matched to a gene: 8. CDR3 amino acids: CASSQTRQGAGTEAFF. The CDR3 DNA is TGTGCCAGCAGCCAAACCAGACAGGGGGCTGGAACTGAAGCTTTCTTT.

This chain links TRBV27 with TRBJ2-7; 8 nucleotides align to TRBD2. J was trimmed by 3 bases and V by 1 base; bases with no gene match: 11. The germline gives CDR1 MNHEY, CDR2 SMNVEV (reference sequence). The CDR3 is 17 residues long. CDR3 DNA sequence: TGTGCCAGCAGTTTATTTTCTCGTAGCGGGGCCCTCTACGAGCAGTACTTC. Translating gives CASSLFSRSGALYEQYF.

The V and J genes are TRBV15 and TRBJ2-7, with 8 bases identical to TRBD1. The CDR3 length is 15 residues. Per the germline V gene, CDR1 is LNHNV and CDR2 is YYDKDF (reference sequence). Trimming took 1 base from V and 1 from J; bases not matched to a gene: 3. The CDR3 sequence: CATSRVGTGSYEQYF. In nucleotides, the CDR3 is TGTGCCACCAGCAGAGTGGGGACAGGTTCCTACGAGCAGTACTTC.

V is TRBV6-2 or TRBV6-3 and J is TRBJ2-3; no clear D. The CDR3 length is 13 residues. V was clipped by 2 bases and J by 5 bases, with 8 bases between them. In germline, CDR1 is MNHEY, CDR2 SVGEGT. The CDR3 reads CASSYTPLDTQYF. The CDR3 DNA sequence: TGTGCCAGCAGTTACACCCCACTAGATACGCAGTATTTT.

The V gene is TRBV28, the J gene TRBJ2-7; TRBD1 matches at 7 bases. V was pared by 10 bases and J by 3 bases, with 6 bases of the junction left unmatched. The CDR3 spans 12 residues. CDR1 and CDR2 from the germline V gene are MDHEN and SYDVKM. In DNA form, the CDR3 reads TGTGCCACTAGACAGGGTAACTACGAGCAGTACTTC. Protein: CATRQGNYEQYF.

This clone was recorded a few times. Being one base from a much bigger clone, this may be a read error. The J gene is TRBJ2-5, the V gene TRBV3-1 (or the pseudogene TRBV3-2); D gene unclear. V lost 4 bases and J lost 1, with 1 base in between. Per the germline V gene, CDR1 is LGHDT and CDR2 is YNNKEL (reference sequence). The CDR3 has 11 amino acids. The CDR3 nucleotides are TGTGCCAGCAGCCTCCAAGAGACCCAGTACTTC. Translation gives CASSLQETQYF.

The J gene is TRBJ1-5, the V gene TRBV12-3 or TRBV12-4; D may be TRBD1 (6 bases). V was pared by 5 bases and J by 3 bases, with 8 bases between. There are 13 residues in the CDR3. CDR3 amino acids: CASSTGPNQPQHF. CDR3 coding DNA: TGTGCCAGCAGTACAGGGCCCAATCAGCCCCAGCATTTT.

This clone was counted only a few times. The chain uses TRBV7-8 and TRBJ1-5; D is perhaps TRBD1 (5 bases). The CDR3 runs to 17 residues. V lost 5 bases and J lost 1, with 18 bases in between. CDR1 and CDR2 from the germline V gene are SGHVS and FQNEAQ. CDR3: CASSPYMGGWSNQPQHF. CDR3 nucleotides: TGTGCCAGCAGCCCCTACATGGGGGGTTGGAGCAATCAGCCCCAGCATTTT.

This clone has a handful of counts. CDR3 in DNA: TGTGCCAGCAGTCCCTCGTACACTGAAGCTTTCTTT. Translated, it gives CASSPSYTEAFF. This chain joins TRBV12-3 or TRBV12-4 and TRBJ1-1; D ambiguous. V lost 5 bases and J lost 3, with 7 bases in between. The CDR3 sequence is 12 residues long.

V gene TRBV9 combines with J gene TRBJ2-7; possibly TRBD1 for D (6 bases). V gave up 3 bases and J gave up 4 bases, with 8 bases separating them. This CDR3 is built from 12 residues. In germline, CDR1 is SGDLS, CDR2 YYNGEE. The CDR3 nucleotides are TGTGCCAGCAGCGAACAGGGTTACGAGCAGTACTTC. This gives the protein CASSEQGYEQYF.

The chain employs TRBV30 and TRBJ2-6; 7 bases map to TRBD2. The germline CDR1 and CDR2 sequences are GTSNPN and SVGIG (reference sequence). The CDR3 is 17 residues long. After removal of 2 bases from V and 0 bases from J, the junction contained 7 bases not matched to a gene. The CDR3 DNA is TGTGCCTGGAGTCACGGGGGGATCCGCTCTGGGGCCAACGTCCTGACTTTC. As protein: CAWSHGGIRSGANVLTF.

This chain uses TRBV4-1 with TRBJ2-7, with a weak D call TRBD1 (7 bases). The CDR3 runs to 14 residues. Germline CDR1 and CDR2: MGHRA and YSYEKL. Trimming removed 5 bases from V and 4 bases from J, with 15 bases in between. The DNA for the CDR3 is TGCGCCAGCAGCGGCGGGACAGACTTATACGAGCAGTACTTC. This translates into CASSGGTDLYEQYF.

J is TRBJ2-7 and V is TRBV4-2, with 9 bases that match TRBD2. Looked up from germline, CDR1 is LGHNA and CDR2 is YNFKEQ. V shed 1 base and J 2 bases; nucleotides not matched to a gene: 3. The length of the CDR3 is 15 residues. The CDR3 sequence is CASSQGLAGTYEQYF. The CDR3 DNA follows: TGTGCCAGCAGCCAAGGGCTAGCGGGGACCTACGAGCAGTACTTC.

This clone showed up just a few times. Here the CDR3 reads CASSETGTRTDAEAFF. The CDR3 DNA reads as TGTGCCAGCAGTGAGACAGGGACTCGAACGGACGCTGAAGCTTTCTTT. This sequence joins TRBV6-1 and TRBJ1-1, with TRBD1 matching 7 bases. V was clipped by 3 bases and J by 6 bases; unmatched bases: 13. Germline CDR1 reads MNHNS; CDR2 reads SASEGT. This CDR3 has 16 residues.

This clone has more than one count but fewer than ten. The genes are TRBV6-1 and TRBJ2-1, with D maybe TRBD2 (5 bases). With 9 bases removed from V and 0 bases from J, the gap between germline ends came to 9 bases. The CDR3 consists of 13 residues. Germline V gives CDR1 MNHNS, CDR2 SASEGT. The CDR3 DNA sequence: TGTGCCAGGGACTGGGACTCCTACAATGAGCAGTTCTTC. Protein sequence: CARDWDSYNEQFF.

The chain employs TRBV7-9 and TRBJ2-5, with D perhaps matching TRBD1 or TRBD2 (5 bases each). CDR1 is SEHNR, CDR2 FQNEAQ, per germline (reference sequence). The CDR3 runs 16 residues. V lost 3 bases, J lost 2 bases, and 16 bases lay in between. CDR3 sequence: CASSLRDLAFQETQYF. Written as DNA, the CDR3 is TGTGCCAGCAGCTTGAGGGACCTGGCTTTTCAAGAGACCCAGTACTTC.

The rearrangement links TRBV2 to TRBJ1-3; a possible D gene is TRBD1 (5 bases). In germline, CDR1 is SNHLY, CDR2 FYNNEI. V was clipped by 7 bases and J by 2 bases, with 12 bases between them. This CDR3 has 14 amino acids. CDR3 DNA sequence: TGTGCCAGCATGGAGGCGGACACTGGAAACACCATATATTTT. Residues: CASMEADTGNTIYF.